This section outlines one TCR beta chain sequence together with its context. The sample is drawn from a study of OX40 agonist ivuxolimab in advanced cancers. Measured with immunoSEQ multiplex PCR; TCRdb has only the in-frame clones, and not every one. Altogether about 65,000 clones are present, more than 75% being singletons, with the ten largest covering 0.38%. With 2 bases removed from V and 2 bases from J, the gap between germline ends came to 10 bases. In germline, CDR1 is KGHSH, CDR2 LQKENI. The CDR3 loop spans 14 amino acids. This sequence joins TRBV18 and TRBJ2-7; D perhaps matches TRBD2 (7 bases). Sequenced here: CD4+ or CD8+ T cells sorted from blood, sampled in a trial of the OX40 agonist ivuxolimab. The source is an adult with an advanced solid tumor such as melanoma, head and neck, liver or kidney cancer. The CDR3 loop is CASSPRGGTYEQYF. In nucleotides, the CDR3 is TGTGCCAGCTCACCAAGGGGGGGAACCTACGAGCAGTACTTC.